This is a list of T cell receptor beta chains from one sample in a study of T-cell reconstitution after alpha-beta-depleted transplantation in children. One entry per CDR3 protein, called by TCRdb with MiXCR from the PCR reads. Of about 870,000 distinct CDR3 sequences listed, roughly 15% are singletons. The material sequenced was PBMCs, mostly from graft donor cells, taken 360 days after TCRalphabeta/CD19-depleted stem cell transplant. These receptor sequences come from a male patient between 10 and 17 years old who had a stem cell transplant for acute lymphoblastic leukemia, so the T cells may come from the graft donor. The CDR3 runs from the conserved cysteine through the conserved F or W. The D gene is left open where the match is weak. Clone size is shown for a subset of rows, as once, few, many or a class of expanded clone.

clone_size: few; j_call: TRBJ2-2; d_call: NA; v_call: TRBV11-1; cdr3_aa: CASSLWRARDIGTGELFF; cdr3_nt: TGTGCCAGCAGCCTTTGGCGAGCAAGGGATATTGGAACCGGGGAGCTGTTTTTT
clone_size: NA; j_call: TRBJ2-2; d_call: NA; v_call: TRBV12-3/TRBV12-4; cdr3_aa: CASSPPAGLTELFF; cdr3_nt: TGTGCCAGCAGCCCCCCGGCTGGGTTGACGGAGCTGTTTTTT
clone_size: NA; j_call: TRBJ2-7; d_call: NA; v_call: TRBV7-9; cdr3_aa: CASSLSSGEQYF; cdr3_nt: TGTGCCAGCAGCTTGTCCTCGGGGGAGCAGTACTTC
clone_size: NA; j_call: TRBJ2-2; d_call: NA; v_call: TRBV28; cdr3_aa: CASSLGWAGELFF; cdr3_nt: TGTGCCAGCAGTTTAGGTTGGGCCGGGGAGCTGTTTTTT
clone_size: NA; j_call: TRBJ2-4; d_call: TRBD1; v_call: TRBV5-1; cdr3_aa: CASSLPTGSVGDIQYF; cdr3_nt: TGCGCCAGCAGCCTCCCGACAGGGTCGGTAGGAGACATTCAGTACTTC
clone_size: NA; j_call: TRBJ1-2; d_call: NA; v_call: TRBV5-1; cdr3_aa: CASSLEVNIYGYTF; cdr3_nt: TGCGCCAGCAGCTTGGAGGTTAACATATATGGCTACACCTTC
clone_size: few; j_call: TRBJ1-5; d_call: TRBD1; v_call: TRBV20-1; cdr3_aa: CSAIGQGRSNQPQHF; cdr3_nt: TGCAGTGCTATTGGACAGGGGCGAAGCAATCAGCCCCAGCATTTT
clone_size: NA; j_call: TRBJ2-7; d_call: NA; v_call: TRBV5-1; cdr3_aa: CASISGSSYEQYF; cdr3_nt: TGCGCCAGCATCTCTGGGAGCTCCTACGAGCAGTACTTC
clone_size: NA; j_call: TRBJ2-5; d_call: TRBD1; v_call: TRBV11-2; cdr3_aa: CASSPSRTGWETQYF; cdr3_nt: TGTGCCAGCAGCCCCTCAAGGACAGGGTGGGAGACCCAGTACTTC
clone_size: NA; j_call: TRBJ2-1; d_call: NA; v_call: TRBV5-1; cdr3_aa: CASSFTPGPKFF; cdr3_nt: TGCGCCAGCAGCTTCACACCGGGACCGAAGTTCTTC
clone_size: NA; j_call: TRBJ2-3; d_call: NA; v_call: TRBV11-2; cdr3_aa: CASSPRGQSTDTQYF; cdr3_nt: TGTGCCAGCAGCCCCCGGGGACAAAGCACAGATACGCAGTATTTT
clone_size: many; j_call: TRBJ2-5; d_call: NA; v_call: TRBV27; cdr3_aa: CASSLYDTAGTQYF; cdr3_nt: TGTGCCAGCAGTTTGTATGACACCGCTGGGACCCAGTACTTC
clone_size: NA; j_call: TRBJ1-5; d_call: TRBD1; v_call: TRBV19; cdr3_aa: CASREDRYASQPQHF; cdr3_nt: TGTGCCAGTAGAGAGGACAGGTATGCGAGTCAGCCCCAGCATTTT
clone_size: NA; j_call: TRBJ1-1; d_call: TRBD1; v_call: TRBV18; cdr3_aa: CASSPVDRLNTEAFF; cdr3_nt: TGTGCCAGCTCACCAGTGGACAGGTTGAACACTGAAGCTTTCTTT
clone_size: few; j_call: TRBJ2-7; d_call: NA; v_call: TRBV6-1; cdr3_aa: CASRTLTGVANYEQYF; cdr3_nt: TGTGCCAGCAGAACCTTGACAGGAGTGGCCAACTACGAGCAGTACTTC
clone_size: NA; j_call: TRBJ2-1; d_call: TRBD2; v_call: TRBV18; cdr3_aa: CASSPPGLAEYNEQFF; cdr3_nt: TGTGCCAGCTCACCACCGGGACTAGCGGAATACAATGAGCAGTTCTTC
clone_size: many; j_call: TRBJ2-5; d_call: NA; v_call: TRBV12-3/TRBV12-4; cdr3_aa: CASSLELSATQYF; cdr3_nt: TGTGCCAGCAGTCTGGAGCTATCGGCGACCCAGTACTTC